The clone carrying this T cell receptor (beta chain) was counted a single time. This CDR3 is 15 amino acids long. Trimming took 0 bases from V and 0 from J; bases not matched to a gene: 0. Germline loops: CDR1 MNHEY, CDR2 SMNVEV (reference sequence). Authors' processing steps: How many nucleated cells were present was estimated from reference gene primer amplification. Generated by immunoSEQ multiplex PCR, the TCRdb table keeps only in-frame clones and is missing some. The D gene and trimming were derived from the DNA, and the V and J assignments and clone size from that table. There are roughly 27,000 clones in the sample; about 91% occur only once, and 16% lies in the top ten. These data come from a study of blood T cell repertoires in COVID-19. Overall study context: Nucleic acid was either cDNA or gDNA, and it came from T cells, B-cell-depleted T cells, or PBMCs.

The TCR comes from a human donor with active COVID-19. The donor label of this sample is uncertain. Sequenced material: peripheral blood. The chain has TRBV27 and TRBJ2-7; the match to TRBD1 covers 9 bases. The CDR3, as DNA: TGTGCCAGCAGTTTATCGACAGGGGGCTCCTACGAGCAGTACTTC. Protein sequence: CASSLSTGGSYEQYF.